This passage covers 25 T cell receptor beta chains from one sample sequenced in a study of CD8+CD57+ T cells in acquired aplastic anemia. The TCR beta profiling, which covered VDJ combination and CDR3 sequence, was carried out using genomic DNA as the template. TCRdb redid the calling of the reads with MiXCR, one entry per CDR3 protein. The sample contains roughly 420,000 distinct CDR3 sequences, just under 70% of which appear only once. What was sequenced was sorted CD4+, CD8+, or CD8+CD57+ T cells (not recorded which) from PBMCs. These receptors all come from a human donor in good health, serving as a control.

As for this clonotype: Because the CDR3's place on the DNA is in doubt, the DNA is left out and the CDR3 is given as listed by TCRdb. The chain combines TRBV7-3 with TRBJ2-7. CDR1 and CDR2 from the germline V gene are SGHTA and FQGTGA. The CDR3 contains 15 residues when both ends are counted. Here the CDR3 reads CASSLADEQFFGQYF.

For the CDR3, the DNA is TGTGCCAGCAGTTCGACTAGCGGGGGGCAAGAGACCCAGTACTTC. As protein: CASSSTSGGQETQYF. The chain is built from TRBV25-1 and TRBJ2-5; 13 positions agree with TRBD2. Germline CDR1 MGHDK, CDR2 SYGVNS. V gave up 5 bases and J gave up 2 bases; unmatched junction bases: 2. There are 15 residues in the CDR3.

The table lists this clonotype with a count of one. This chain's CDR3 is CASSEGSSLRGQYF. In DNA, the CDR3 is TGTGCCAGCAGTGAAGGAAGCAGCCTCCGCGGGCAGTACTTC. This chain links TRBV6-1 with TRBJ2-7; D not resolved. Trimming cost V 1 base and J 9 bases, with 16 bases left between them. The CDR3 loop spans 14 amino acids. Germline CDR1 reads MNHNS; CDR2 reads SASEGT.

This clonotype came up a few times. CDR3 DNA sequence: TGTGCCAGCAGCAAACCTAGCGGCGGGGACAAAAACATTCAGTACTTC. As protein: CASSKPSGGDKNIQYF. The rearrangement uses TRBV7-9 and TRBJ2-4; 7 bases are shared with TRBD2. This CDR3 contains 16 residues. CDR1 is SEHNR and CDR2 is FQNEAQ in the germline V gene (reference sequence). The V gene end was trimmed by 5 bases and the J gene end by 3 bases; junction bases not matched to a gene: 10.

The chain recombines TRBV4-3 with TRBJ1-5; no clear D. Looked up from germline, CDR1 is LGHNA and CDR2 is YSLEER. The CDR3 contains 15 residues. V was cut by 0 bases and J by 4 bases, with 10 bases left in between. CDR3 nucleotides: TGCGCCAGCAGCCAAGATGGACGGGAAAATCAGCCCCAGCATTTT. This encodes CASSQDGRENQPQHF.

The J gene is TRBJ2-5, the V gene TRBV20-1; tentative D call: TRBD1 (5 bases). Between the trimmed V and J ends, which lost 1 base and 5 bases, there was a span of 8 bases. CDR1 and CDR2 from the germline V gene are DFQATT and SNEGSKA (reference sequence). The CDR3 runs to 12 residues. CDR3 DNA sequence: TGCAGTGCTAGAGCCTCAGGGGAGACCCAGTACTTC. Encoded protein: CSARASGETQYF.

The rearrangement links TRBV9 to TRBJ1-1, with TRBD1 as a possible D gene (5 bases). Germline CDR1 and CDR2: SGDLS and YYNGEE. The CDR3 is made up of 15 amino acids. V was trimmed by 4 bases and J by 6 bases, leaving 19 bases between them. The CDR3, as DNA: TGTGCCAGCAGCTTTGTGGGACGCAGGAAGCCTGAAGCTTTCTTT. It encodes CASSFVGRRKPEAFF. The variable domain in full, with the rest retrieved from reference TRBV9 and TRBJ1-1, is DSGVTQTPKHLITATGQRVTLRCSPRSGDLSVYWYQQSLDQGLQFLIQYYNGEERAKGNILERFSAQQFPDLHSELNLSSLELGDSALYFCASSFVGRRKPEAFFGQGTRLTVV.

The genes are TRBV5-1 and TRBJ1-6; D possibly corresponds to TRBD1 (6 bases). This CDR3 spans 15 amino acids. The germline gives CDR1 SGHRS, CDR2 YFSETQ. Trimming left V 3 bases short and J 8 bases short, with 15 bases between. CDR3 loop: CASSWAGDMHSPLHF. DNA of the CDR3: TGCGCCAGCAGCTGGGCTGGGGACATGCATTCACCCCTCCACTTT. The full variable domain, its missing parts supplied by reference TRBV5-1 and TRBJ1-6, is KAGVTQTPRYLIKTRGQQVTLSCSPISGHRSVSWYQQTPGQGLQFLFEYFSETQRNKGNFPGRFSGRQFSNSRSEMNVSTLELGDSALYLCASSWAGDMHSPLHFGNGTRLTVT.

As for this clonotype: A much bigger clone sits one base away, suggesting this may be a read error. The rearrangement joins TRBV5-5 to TRBJ1-1; D call uncertain. The CDR3 covers 16 residues. The V gene's germline CDR1 is SGHKS and CDR2 YYEKEE (reference sequence). Trimming cost V 4 bases and J 4 bases, with 20 bases left between them. The CDR3 nucleotides read TGTGCCAGCAGCACGCTTACGGACGTGAGGAGCACTGAAGCTTTCTTT. This codes for CASSTLTDVRSTEAFF.

V usage is TRBV20-1 and J usage is TRBJ2-1, with D possibly being TRBD2 (6 bases). V lost 3 bases, J lost 8 bases, and 17 bases lay in between. The CDR3 runs 14 residues. CDR1 and CDR2 from the germline V gene are DFQATT and SNEGSKA (reference sequence). The DNA of the CDR3 is TGCAGTGCTAGGGCGGACTACAATGAGCATGAGCAGTTCTTC. It specifies CSARADYNEHEQFF.

This chain links TRBV9 with TRBJ2-3; 7 nucleotides agree with TRBD2. V shed 4 bases, J shed 4 bases, and the junction held 12 bases outside the gene matches. Germline V gene lookup returns CDR1 SGDLS and CDR2 YYNGEE. This CDR3 is built from 16 residues. As DNA, the CDR3 is TGTGCCAGCAGCTTACGAGGACCGGGGGGTGCAGATACGCAGTATTTT. It is translated as CASSLRGPGGADTQYF. Using reference TRBV9 and TRBJ2-3 for the parts outside the CDR3, the full variable domain is DSGVTQTPKHLITATGQRVTLRCSPRSGDLSVYWYQQSLDQGLQFLIQYYNGEERAKGNILERFSAQQFPDLHSELNLSSLELGDSALYFCASSLRGPGGADTQYFGPGTRLTVL.

About this clonotype: Because the CDR3 is missing its conserved closing phenylalanine or tryptophan, this is likely a read error. Because the CDR3's place on the DNA is in doubt, the DNA is left out and the CDR3 is given as listed by TCRdb. This chain joins TRBV9 and TRBJ2-4; the table's D call, TRBD1, has no DNA check behind it. The CDR3 sequence runs 10 residues, both termini included. Germline CDR1 and CDR2: SGDLS and YYNGEE. CDR3 amino acids: CASSVEFGTG.

Ten or more counts support this clonotype. The V and J genes are TRBV11-2 and TRBJ2-2; TRBD2 matches 7 bases. The V segment lost 3 bases and the J segment 3 bases; nucleotides outside the gene matches: 4. CDR1 is SGHAT, CDR2 FQNNGV, per germline. This CDR3 is 15 amino acids long. The chain's CDR3 is CASSFGRGDTGELFF. The CDR3 bases are TGTGCCAGCAGCTTTGGACGGGGGGACACCGGGGAGCTGTTTTTT.

As to this clonotype: At one of its ends the junction is not consistent with the germline gene, which may arise from a read error. CDR3 residues: CASSFDGQVNEKLFF. The CDR3 DNA reads TGTGCCAGCAGCTTCGACGGCCAGGTTAATGAAAAGCTGTTTTTT. The V and J genes are TRBV7-2 and TRBJ1-4, with D unclear. This CDR3 contains 15 residues. Germline V gene lookup returns CDR1 SGHTA and CDR2 FQGNSA.

V and J are TRBV12-3 or TRBV12-4 and TRBJ2-7, with 10 nucleotides matching TRBD1. V was pared by 6 bases and J by 6 bases, with 5 bases of the junction left unmatched. This CDR3 region has 13 residues. The CDR3: CASRQDRGSEQYF. The CDR3 DNA sequence: TGTGCCAGCAGGCAGGACAGGGGGTCCGAGCAGTACTTC.

A note on this clonotype: Its ends do not fully match the called genes, so a read error is possible. The rearrangement uses TRBV7-9 and TRBJ2-7; D gene uncertain. The CDR3 is 14 residues long. Germline CDR1 is SEHNR and CDR2 is FQNEAQ (reference sequence). The CDR3 DNA is TGTGCCAGCAGCACCTCGGCAGTGGAACGCTCACCCCTCTTC. Translated, it gives CASSTSAVERSPLF.

Remarks on this clonotype: Relative to the germline gene, one junction end is altered; a read error may explain this. V gene TRBV7-9 combines with J gene TRBJ2-1; D is perhaps TRBD1 (5 bases). The CDR3 length is 16 residues. From germline, CDR1 is SEHNR and CDR2 FQNEAQ (reference sequence). In DNA, the CDR3 is TGCGCCAGCAGCCAAGGTAGGGGAATGAGCTACAATGTGCAGTTCTTC. It is translated as CASSQGRGMSYNVQFF.

V and J are TRBV9 and TRBJ2-5; 10 bases fit TRBD1. Trimming at V came to 4 bases and at J to 4 bases, leaving 7 bases not matched to a gene. The CDR3 consists of 15 residues. Looked up from germline, CDR1 is SGDLS and CDR2 is YYNGEE. CDR3 loop: CASSFGTGEGETQYF. Here the CDR3 DNA reads TGTGCCAGCAGCTTCGGGACAGGGGAGGGAGAGACCCAGTACTTC.

This clonotype was recorded many times. The V gene is TRBV27, the J gene TRBJ1-6; D is unclear. Trimming stripped 3 bases from V and 5 bases from J, with 5 bases between. The length of the CDR3 is 13 residues. Germline loops: CDR1 MNHEY, CDR2 SMNVEV (reference sequence). The DNA of the CDR3 is TGTGCCAGCAGTTTTCGAGATAATTCACCCCTCCACTTT. Its protein product is CASSFRDNSPLHF.

The chain uses TRBV7-2 and TRBJ2-7; D might be TRBD2 (6 bases). From germline, CDR1 is SGHTA and CDR2 FQGNSA. The length of the CDR3 is 15 residues. V was clipped by 5 bases and J by 3 bases, with 17 bases between them. This chain's CDR3 is CASSTGVAGDYEQYF. The CDR3 coding sequence is TGTGCCAGCAGCACGGGAGTCGCCGGGGACTACGAGCAGTACTTC.

The CDR3 bases are TGTGCCAGCAGTCCGGGAGGGGCAGGGATGAACACTGAAGCTTTCTTT. Translating it yields CASSPGGAGMNTEAFF. The chain is built from TRBV12-5 and TRBJ1-1; tentative D call: TRBD1 (5 bases). Per the germline V gene, CDR1 is LGHNT and CDR2 is FRNRAP. The CDR3 consists of 16 residues.

Here the CDR3 DNA reads TGTGCCAGCAGCTGGGGACCAGATAGCACAGATACGCAGTATTTT. Translated, it gives CASSWGPDSTDTQYF. The J gene is TRBJ2-3, the V gene TRBV11-2; D possibly uses TRBD1 or TRBD2 (5 bases each). Germline V gives CDR1 SGHAT, CDR2 FQNNGV. The CDR3 extends over 15 amino acids. V was pared by 4 bases and J by 0 bases, with 11 bases between.

The chain recombines TRBV5-8 with TRBJ2-1; TRBD2 agrees at 10 bases. The J segment lost 4 bases and the V segment lost 1 base, leaving 8 bases of the junction unmatched. Germline V gives CDR1 SGHTS, CDR2 YDEGEE. This CDR3 is built from 17 residues. The CDR3 DNA reads TGTGCCAGCAGCTTGCTAGCGGCTAGCGGGGGATACAATGAGCAGTTCTTC. Encoded protein: CASSLLAASGGYNEQFF.

This chain joins TRBV20-1 and TRBJ2-7; TRBD2 agrees at 13 bases. CDR1 is DFQATT, CDR2 SNEGSKA, per germline (reference sequence). The CDR3 spans 14 residues. Germline trimming cut 5 bases from V and 1 base from J; bases unmatched to any gene: 2. CDR3 bases: TGCAGTGCTGGGACTAGCGGGGTATCCTACGAGCAGTACTTC. Translated, it gives CSAGTSGVSYEQYF.

The chain carries TRBV24-1 and TRBJ2-7, with D tentatively TRBD1 (5 bases). Germline assignment: CDR1 KGHDR and CDR2 SFDVKD. This CDR3 has 14 residues. Trimming took 11 bases from V and 9 from J, leaving 25 bases between them. The CDR3 region is CASSPQGGSDAQYF. The CDR3 nucleotides read TGTGCCAGTAGTCCGCAGGGTGGCTCAGATGCGCAGTACTTC.